The entry below gives a single T cell receptor (beta chain) sequence along with its context. Its binding antigen is unknown. There are no base qualities to consult, and no much larger clone falls within one base. Library method: the immunoSEQ multiplex PCR assay. This immuneACCESS table, as held by TCRdb, lists in-frame sequences with V and J called but not all clones. Of the missing ones, under half trace to an unresolved V gene in checked studies; the others have no known cause. The sample data list approximately 66,000 clones, and roughly 90% of these were observed just once. The ten largest clones add up to roughly 4.2% of the sample. This specimen belongs to a study of technical replicates of blood from several donors (dated 2017 in TCRdb). V sheds 6 bases and J sheds 8 bases, leaving 25 bases between their ends. CDR1 MDHEN and CDR2 SYDVKM were looked up in the germline V gene. CDR3 length: 16 amino acids, cysteine to phenylalanine. Only the CDR3 portion is preserved as DNA: 48 bases, with reading frame beginning at the first base.

Sequencing used PBMCs. The sequence was obtained from a human donor in good health. Some clones in this sample may be carry-over from other donors' samples. The chain links TRBV28 with TRBJ1-2, with the D gene not confidently named. Read as DNA, the sequence is TGTGCCAGCAGCCGCCCTAGTTCGGGTTACCCTCAGGGCTACACCTTC. It specifies CASSRPSSGYPQGYTF.